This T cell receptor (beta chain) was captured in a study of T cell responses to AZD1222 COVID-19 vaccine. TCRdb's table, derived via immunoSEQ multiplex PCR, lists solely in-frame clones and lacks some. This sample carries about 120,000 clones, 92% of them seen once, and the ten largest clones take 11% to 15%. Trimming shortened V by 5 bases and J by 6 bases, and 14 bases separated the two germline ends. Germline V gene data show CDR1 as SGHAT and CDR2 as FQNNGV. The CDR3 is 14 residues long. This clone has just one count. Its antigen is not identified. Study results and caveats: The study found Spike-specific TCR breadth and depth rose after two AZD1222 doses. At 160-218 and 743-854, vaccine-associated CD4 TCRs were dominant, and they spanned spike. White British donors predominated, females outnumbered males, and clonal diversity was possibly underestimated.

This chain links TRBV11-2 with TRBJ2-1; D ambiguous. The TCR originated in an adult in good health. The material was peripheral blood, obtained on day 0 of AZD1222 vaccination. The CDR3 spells CASSEAWAPNEQFF. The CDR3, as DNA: TGTGCCAGCAGCGAGGCATGGGCACCCAATGAGCAGTTCTTC. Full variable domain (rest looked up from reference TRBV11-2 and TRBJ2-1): EAGVAQSPRYKIIEKRQSVAFWCNPISGHATLYWYQQILGQGPKLLIQFQNNGVVDDSQLPKDRFSAERLKGVDSTLKIQPAKLEDSAVYLCASSEAWAPNEQFFGPGTRLTVL.